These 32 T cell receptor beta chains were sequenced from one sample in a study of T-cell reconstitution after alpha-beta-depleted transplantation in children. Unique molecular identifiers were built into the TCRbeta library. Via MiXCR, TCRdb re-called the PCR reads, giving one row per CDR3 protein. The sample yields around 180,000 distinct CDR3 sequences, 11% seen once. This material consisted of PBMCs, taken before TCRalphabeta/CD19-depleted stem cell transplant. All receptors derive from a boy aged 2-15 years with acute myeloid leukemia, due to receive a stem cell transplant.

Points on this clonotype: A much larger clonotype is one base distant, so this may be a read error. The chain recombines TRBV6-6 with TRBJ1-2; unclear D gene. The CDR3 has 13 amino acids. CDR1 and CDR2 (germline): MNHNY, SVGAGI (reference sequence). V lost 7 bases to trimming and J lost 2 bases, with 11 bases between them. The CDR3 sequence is CASNLEENYGYTF. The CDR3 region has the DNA TGTGCCAGCAATTTGGAGGAAAACTATGGCTACACCTTC.

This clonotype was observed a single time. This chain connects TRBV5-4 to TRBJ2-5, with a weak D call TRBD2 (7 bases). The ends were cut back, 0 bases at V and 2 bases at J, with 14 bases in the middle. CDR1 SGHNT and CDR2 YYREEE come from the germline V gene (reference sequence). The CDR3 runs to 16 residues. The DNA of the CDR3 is TGTGCCAGCAGCTTGGCAGGAGGGGGGGGACAAGAGACCCAGTACTTC. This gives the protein CASSLAGGGGQETQYF.

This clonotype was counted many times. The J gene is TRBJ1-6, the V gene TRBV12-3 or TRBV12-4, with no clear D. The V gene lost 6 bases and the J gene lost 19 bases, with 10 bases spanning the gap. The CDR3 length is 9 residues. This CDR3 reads CASRVRGHF. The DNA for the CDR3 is TGTGCCAGCAGGGTACGAGGTCACTTT.

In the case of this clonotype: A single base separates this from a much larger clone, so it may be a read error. CDR3 region: CSAFMAANYGYPF. Here the CDR3 DNA reads TGCAGTGCTTTTATGGCAGCTAACTATGGCTACCCCTTC. The chain has TRBV20-1 and TRBJ1-2; D unresolved. This CDR3 spans 13 amino acids. CDR1 is DFQATT, CDR2 SNEGSKA, per germline (reference sequence).

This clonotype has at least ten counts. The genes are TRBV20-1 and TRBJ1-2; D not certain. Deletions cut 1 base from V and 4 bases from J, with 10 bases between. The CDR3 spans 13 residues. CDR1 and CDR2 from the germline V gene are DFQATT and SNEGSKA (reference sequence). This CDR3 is CSARGSQIYGYTF. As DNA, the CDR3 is TGCAGTGCTAGAGGGTCCCAGATCTATGGCTACACCTTC.

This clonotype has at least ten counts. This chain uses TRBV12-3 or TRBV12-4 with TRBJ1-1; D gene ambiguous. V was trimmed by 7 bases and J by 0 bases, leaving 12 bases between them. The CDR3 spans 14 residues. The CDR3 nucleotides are TGTGCCAGCAATTCGGGAGGGTTGAACACTGAAGCTTTCTTT. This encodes CASNSGGLNTEAFF.

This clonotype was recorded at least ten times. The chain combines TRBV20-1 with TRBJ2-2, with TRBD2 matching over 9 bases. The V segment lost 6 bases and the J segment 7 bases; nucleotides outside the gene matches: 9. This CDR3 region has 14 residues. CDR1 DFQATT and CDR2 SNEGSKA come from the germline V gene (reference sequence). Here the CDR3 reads CSATASGKDGELFF. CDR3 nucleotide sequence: TGCAGTGCGACGGCTAGCGGGAAAGACGGGGAGCTGTTTTTT.

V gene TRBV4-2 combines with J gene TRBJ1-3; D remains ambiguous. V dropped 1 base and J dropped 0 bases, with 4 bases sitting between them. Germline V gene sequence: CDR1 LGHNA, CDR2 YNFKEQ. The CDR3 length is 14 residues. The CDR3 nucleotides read TGTGCCAGCAGCCAAGGTCCCTCTGGAAACACCATATATTTT. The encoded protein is CASSQGPSGNTIYF.

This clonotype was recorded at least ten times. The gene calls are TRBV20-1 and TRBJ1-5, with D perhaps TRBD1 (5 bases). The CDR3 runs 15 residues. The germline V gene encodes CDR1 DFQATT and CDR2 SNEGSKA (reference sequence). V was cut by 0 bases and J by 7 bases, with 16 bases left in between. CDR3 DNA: TGCAGTGCTAGAGATGCGGGGGATCGAGGGCAGCCCCAGCATTTT. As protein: CSARDAGDRGQPQHF.

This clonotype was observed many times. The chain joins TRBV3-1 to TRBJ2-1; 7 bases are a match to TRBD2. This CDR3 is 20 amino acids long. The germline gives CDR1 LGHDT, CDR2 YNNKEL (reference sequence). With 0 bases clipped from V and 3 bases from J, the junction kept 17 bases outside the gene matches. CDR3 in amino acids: CASSQDFPPGRLAFYNEQFF. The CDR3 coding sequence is TGTGCCAGCAGCCAAGATTTTCCCCCCGGGAGGCTAGCGTTCTACAATGAGCAGTTCTTC.

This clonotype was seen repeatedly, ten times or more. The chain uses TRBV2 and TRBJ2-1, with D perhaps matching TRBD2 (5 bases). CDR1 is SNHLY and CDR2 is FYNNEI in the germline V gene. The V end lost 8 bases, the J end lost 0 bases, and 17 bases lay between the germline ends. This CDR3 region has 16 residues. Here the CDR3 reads CASSTFSVSSYNEQFF. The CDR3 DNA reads TGTGCCAGCTCGACCTTTAGCGTATCCTCCTACAATGAGCAGTTCTTC.

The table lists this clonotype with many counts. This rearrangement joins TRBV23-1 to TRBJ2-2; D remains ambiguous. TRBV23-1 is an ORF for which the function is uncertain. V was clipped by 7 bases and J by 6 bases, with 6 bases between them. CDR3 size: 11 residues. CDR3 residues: CASTAPGELFF. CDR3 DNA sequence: TGCGCCAGCACGGCCCCCGGGGAGCTGTTTTTT.

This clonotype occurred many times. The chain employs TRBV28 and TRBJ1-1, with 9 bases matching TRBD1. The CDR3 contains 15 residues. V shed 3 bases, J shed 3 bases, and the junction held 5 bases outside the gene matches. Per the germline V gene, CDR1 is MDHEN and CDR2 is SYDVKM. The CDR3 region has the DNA TGTGCCAGCAGTTTGCTTGACAGGGGGGACACTGAAGCTTTCTTT. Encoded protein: CASSLLDRGDTEAFF.

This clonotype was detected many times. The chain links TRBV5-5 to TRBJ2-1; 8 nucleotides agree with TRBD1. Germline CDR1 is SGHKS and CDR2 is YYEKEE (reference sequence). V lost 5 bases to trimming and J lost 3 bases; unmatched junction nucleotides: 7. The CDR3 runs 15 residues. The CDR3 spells CASRIGQGDYNEQFF. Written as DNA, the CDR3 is TGTGCCAGCAGGATAGGACAGGGAGACTACAATGAGCAGTTCTTC.

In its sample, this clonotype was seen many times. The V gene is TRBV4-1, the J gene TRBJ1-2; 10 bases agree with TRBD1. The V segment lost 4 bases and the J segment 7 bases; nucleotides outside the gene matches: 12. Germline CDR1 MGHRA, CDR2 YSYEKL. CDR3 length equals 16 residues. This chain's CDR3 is CASSPGQGFLSGGYTF. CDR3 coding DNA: TGCGCCAGCAGCCCGGGACAGGGGTTTCTTTCAGGTGGCTACACCTTC.

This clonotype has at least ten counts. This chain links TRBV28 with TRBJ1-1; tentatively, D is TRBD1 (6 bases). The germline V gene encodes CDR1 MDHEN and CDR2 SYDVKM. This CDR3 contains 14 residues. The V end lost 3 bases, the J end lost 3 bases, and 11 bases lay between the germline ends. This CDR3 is CASSFGGADTEAFF. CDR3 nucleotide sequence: TGTGCCAGCAGTTTCGGGGGGGCCGACACTGAAGCTTTCTTT.

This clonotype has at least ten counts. Here the CDR3 reads CASSSRLRGGNQPQHF. CDR3 nucleotides: TGTGCCAGCAGTTCCCGTCTCAGGGGGGGGAACCAGCCCCAGCATTTT. This rearrangement joins TRBV28 to TRBJ1-5; TRBD1 matches at 7 bases. Germline V CDR1 and CDR2: MDHEN, SYDVKM. J gave up 7 bases and V 4 bases, and 13 bases lay outside the gene matches. CDR3 length equals 16 residues.

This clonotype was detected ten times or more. The CDR3 nucleotides read TGTGCCAGCAGCTTGCCCGGGACTAGCGGGAGGAATGAGCAGTTCTTC. Amino acid sequence: CASSLPGTSGRNEQFF. V is TRBV5-5 and J is TRBJ2-1; TRBD2 agrees at 15 bases. The CDR3 is made up of 16 amino acids. In germline, CDR1 is SGHKS, CDR2 YYEKEE (reference sequence). The V gene end was trimmed by 1 base and the J gene end by 7 bases; junction bases not matched to a gene: 3.

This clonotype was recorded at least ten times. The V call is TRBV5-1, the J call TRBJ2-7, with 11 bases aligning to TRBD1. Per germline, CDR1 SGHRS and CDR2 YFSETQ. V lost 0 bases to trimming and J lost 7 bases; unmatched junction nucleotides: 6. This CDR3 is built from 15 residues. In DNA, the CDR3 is TGCGCCAGCAGCTTGGATGGGACAGGGGGTCGGGAGCAGTACTTC. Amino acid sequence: CASSLDGTGGREQYF.

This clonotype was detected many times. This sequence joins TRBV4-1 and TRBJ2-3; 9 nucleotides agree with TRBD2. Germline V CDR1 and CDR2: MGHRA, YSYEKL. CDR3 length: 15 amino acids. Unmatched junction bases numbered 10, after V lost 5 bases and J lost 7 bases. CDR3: CASSYPAGGINTQYF. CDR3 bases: TGCGCCAGCAGCTATCCAGCGGGAGGCATCAATACGCAGTATTTT.

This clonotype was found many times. The DNA of the CDR3 is TGTGCCACCGCGAAGCCGATCGGGCACAATGAGCAGTTCTTC. Translating gives CATAKPIGHNEQFF. This sequence joins TRBV19 and TRBJ2-1, with D hard to call. Per the germline V gene, CDR1 is LNHDA and CDR2 is SQIVND (reference sequence). The CDR3 totals 14 residues. V gave up 10 bases and J gave up 5 bases, with 18 bases separating them.

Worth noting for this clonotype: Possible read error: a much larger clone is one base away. CDR3 amino acids: CASSSILLAGEPFYNEQFF. CDR3 coding DNA: TGTGCCAGCAGTTCAATACTCCTAGCGGGAGAGCCTTTCTACAATGAGCAGTTCTTC. This chain joins TRBV28 and TRBJ2-1, with 10 bases fitting TRBD2. The CDR3 loop spans 19 amino acids. CDR1 is MDHEN, CDR2 SYDVKM, per germline. The V segment lost 4 bases and the J segment 3 bases; nucleotides outside the gene matches: 15.

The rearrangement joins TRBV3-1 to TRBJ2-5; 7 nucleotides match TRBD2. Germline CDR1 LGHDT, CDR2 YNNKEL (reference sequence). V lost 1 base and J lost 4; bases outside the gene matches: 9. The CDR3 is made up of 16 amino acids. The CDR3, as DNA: TGTGCCAGCAGCCAAGGGCTAGCGTGGGAGGGAGAGACCCAGTACTTC. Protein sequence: CASSQGLAWEGETQYF.

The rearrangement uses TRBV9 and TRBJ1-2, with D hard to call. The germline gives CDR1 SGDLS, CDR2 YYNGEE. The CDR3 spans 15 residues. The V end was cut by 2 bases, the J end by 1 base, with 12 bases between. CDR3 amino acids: CASSVNQGRNYGYTF. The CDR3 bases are TGTGCCAGCAGCGTTAACCAAGGGCGTAACTATGGCTACACCTTC.

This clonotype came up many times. CDR3 DNA sequence: TGCGCCAGCAGCTTGGGGTCGACTAGCGGGCCCCAAGAGACCCAGTACTTC. Translated, it gives CASSLGSTSGPQETQYF. V usage is TRBV5-1 and J usage is TRBJ2-5; TRBD2 matches at 10 bases. The CDR3 contains 17 residues. V dropped 0 bases and J dropped 1; count of bases not matched to a gene: 6. Germline-derived CDR1 and CDR2 are SGHRS and YFSETQ.

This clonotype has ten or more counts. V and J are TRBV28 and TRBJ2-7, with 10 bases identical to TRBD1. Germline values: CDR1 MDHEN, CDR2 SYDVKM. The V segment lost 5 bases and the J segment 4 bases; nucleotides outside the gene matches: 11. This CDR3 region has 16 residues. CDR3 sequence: CASSLGSGTGAYEQYF. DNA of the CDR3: TGTGCCAGCAGTCTAGGGTCCGGGACAGGGGCTTACGAGCAGTACTTC.

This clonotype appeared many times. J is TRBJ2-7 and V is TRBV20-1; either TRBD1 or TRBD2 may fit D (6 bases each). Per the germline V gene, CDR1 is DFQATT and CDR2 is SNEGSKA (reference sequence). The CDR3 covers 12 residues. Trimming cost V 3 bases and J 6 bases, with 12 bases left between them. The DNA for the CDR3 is TGCAGTGCTAGTGGGGGGCGAGGCGAGCAGTACTTC. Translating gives CSASGGRGEQYF.

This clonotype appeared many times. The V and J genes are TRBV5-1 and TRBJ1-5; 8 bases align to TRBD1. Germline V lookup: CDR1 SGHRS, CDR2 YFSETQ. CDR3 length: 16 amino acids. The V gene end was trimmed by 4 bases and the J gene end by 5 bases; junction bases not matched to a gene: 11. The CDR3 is CASSLIPGQVDQPQHF. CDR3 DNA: TGCGCCAGCAGCCTAATTCCGGGACAGGTGGATCAGCCCCAGCATTTT.

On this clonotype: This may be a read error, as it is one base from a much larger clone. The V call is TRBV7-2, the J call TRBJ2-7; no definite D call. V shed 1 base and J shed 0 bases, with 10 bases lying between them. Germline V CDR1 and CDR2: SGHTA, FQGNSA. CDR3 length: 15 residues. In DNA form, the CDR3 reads TGTGCCAGCAGCTTAGTTTCGCCGAACTCCTACGAGCAGTACTTC. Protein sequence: CASSLVSPNSYEQYF. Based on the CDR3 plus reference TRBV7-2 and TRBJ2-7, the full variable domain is GAGVSQSPSNKVTEKGKDVELRCDPISGHTALYWYRQSLGQGLEFLIYFQGNSAPDKSGLPSDRFSAERTGGSVSTLTIQRTQQEDSAVYLCASSLVSPNSYEQYFGPGTRLTVT.

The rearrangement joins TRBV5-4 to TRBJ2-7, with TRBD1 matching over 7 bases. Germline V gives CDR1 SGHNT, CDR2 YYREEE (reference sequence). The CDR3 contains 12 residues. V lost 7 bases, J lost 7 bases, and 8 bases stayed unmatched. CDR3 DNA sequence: TGTGCCAGCTTCGAGGGGGCGCGAGAGCAGTACGTC. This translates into CASFEGAREQYV.

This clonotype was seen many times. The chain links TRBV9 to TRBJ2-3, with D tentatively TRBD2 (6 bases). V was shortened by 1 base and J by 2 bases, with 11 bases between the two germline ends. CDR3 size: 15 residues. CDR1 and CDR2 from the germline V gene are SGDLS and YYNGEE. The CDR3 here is CASSVFSGLTDTQYF. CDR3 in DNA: TGTGCCAGCAGCGTATTTAGCGGCCTCACAGATACGCAGTATTTT.

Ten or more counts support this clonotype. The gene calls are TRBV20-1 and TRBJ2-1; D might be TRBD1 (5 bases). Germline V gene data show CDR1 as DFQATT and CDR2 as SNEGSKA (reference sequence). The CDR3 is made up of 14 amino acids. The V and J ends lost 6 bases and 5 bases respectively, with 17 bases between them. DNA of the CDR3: TGCAGTGCCTTACCGGCGGCAGGGAACAATGAGCAGTTCTTC. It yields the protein CSALPAAGNNEQFF.